The TCR beta chain under discussion was sequenced for a study of T-cell memory formation after mild COVID-19. Study observations and caveats: The pre-infection memory compartment contained some responding clones, suggesting cross-reactive memory joined.

TCR alpha and TCR beta cDNA libraries carrying sample barcodes and UMIs came from 5'RACE with constant-segment primers. TCRdb re-called the 5' RACE reads with MiXCR, one entry per CDR3 protein. The profile covers some 350,000 distinct CDR3 sequences, with about a sixth appearing a single time and approximately 20% taken by the ten largest. The V end lost 8 bases, the J end lost 2 bases, and 15 bases lay between the germline ends. CDR1 is MGHRA, CDR2 YSYEKL, per germline. The CDR3 spans 15 residues. A few counts support this clonotype. Its antigen is currently unknown. Sequenced: PBMCs or a T cell subset sorted from them (not recorded which). The rearrangement links TRBV4-1 to TRBJ2-2; D call uncertain. This TCR was sampled from a man between 18 and 29 years old who had mild COVID-19 (a few samples of this study predate the infection). Cell type and time point are not known. The CDR3 DNA reads as TGCGCCAGCGCAGAACAAGCCTTAAACACCGGGGAGCTGTTTTTT. Its translation: CASAEQALNTGELFF.